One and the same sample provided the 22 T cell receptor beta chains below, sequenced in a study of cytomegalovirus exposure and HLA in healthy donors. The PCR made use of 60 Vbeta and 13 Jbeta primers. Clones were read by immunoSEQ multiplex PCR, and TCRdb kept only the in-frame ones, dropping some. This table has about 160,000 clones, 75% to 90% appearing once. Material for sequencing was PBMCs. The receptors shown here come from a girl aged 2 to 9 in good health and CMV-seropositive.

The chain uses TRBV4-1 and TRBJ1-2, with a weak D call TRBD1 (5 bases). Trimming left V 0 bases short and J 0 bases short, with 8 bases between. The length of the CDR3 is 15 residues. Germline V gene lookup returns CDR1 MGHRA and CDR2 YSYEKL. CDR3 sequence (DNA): TGCGCCAGCAGCCAAGATGACAGAGCTAACTATGGCTACACCTTC. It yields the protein CASSQDDRANYGYTF.

CDR3 sequence (DNA): TGTGCCAGCAGTTTTCGTAGCAATCAGCCCCAGCATTTT. It specifies CASSFRSNQPQHF. The chain couples TRBV27 to TRBJ1-5, with no clear D. Germline V CDR1 and CDR2: MNHEY, SMNVEV (reference sequence). The CDR3 extends over 13 amino acids. Deletions cut 3 bases from V and 0 bases from J, with 3 bases between.

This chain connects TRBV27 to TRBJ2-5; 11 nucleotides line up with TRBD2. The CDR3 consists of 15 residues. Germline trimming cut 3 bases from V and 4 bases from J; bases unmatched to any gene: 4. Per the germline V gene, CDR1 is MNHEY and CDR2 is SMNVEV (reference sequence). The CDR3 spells CASSLTSGVGETQYF. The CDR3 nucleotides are TGTGCCAGCAGTTTGACTAGCGGGGTGGGAGAGACCCAGTACTTC.

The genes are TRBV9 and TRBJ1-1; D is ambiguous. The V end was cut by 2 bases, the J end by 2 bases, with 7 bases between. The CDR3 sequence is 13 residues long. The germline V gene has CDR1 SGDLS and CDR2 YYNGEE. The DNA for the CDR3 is TGTGCCAGCAGCGTTTTCGTCAACACTGAAGCTTTCTTT. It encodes CASSVFVNTEAFF.

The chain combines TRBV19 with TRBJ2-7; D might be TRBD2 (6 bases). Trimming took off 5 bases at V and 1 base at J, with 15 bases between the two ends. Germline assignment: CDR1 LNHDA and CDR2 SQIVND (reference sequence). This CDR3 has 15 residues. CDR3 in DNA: TGTGCCAGTAGTTATAGCGGACGGACATCCTACGAGCAGTACTTC. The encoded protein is CASSYSGRTSYEQYF.

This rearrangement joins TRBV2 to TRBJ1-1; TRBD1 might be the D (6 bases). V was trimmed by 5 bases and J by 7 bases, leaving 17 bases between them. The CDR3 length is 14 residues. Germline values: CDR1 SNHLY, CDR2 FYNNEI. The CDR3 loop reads CASSPTGLPHEAFF. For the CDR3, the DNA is TGTGCCAGCAGTCCTACAGGGCTCCCCCATGAAGCTTTCTTT.

The CDR3 DNA sequence: TGTGCCAGCAGCTTGATTAGACGGGGGGCAAGAAATCAGCCCCAGCATTTT. Amino acid sequence: CASSLIRRGARNQPQHF. The rearrangement links TRBV11-2 to TRBJ1-5; perhaps TRBD1 as D (6 bases). V was pared by 3 bases and J by 4 bases, with 19 bases between. The CDR3 covers 17 residues. CDR1 is SGHAT and CDR2 is FQNNGV in the germline V gene.

The CDR3 region is CASSLGLAGPETQYF. The DNA for the CDR3 is TGCGCCAGCAGCTTGGGACTAGCGGGACCAGAGACCCAGTACTTC. The chain employs TRBV5-1 and TRBJ2-5; 11 nucleotides align to TRBD2. CDR1 is SGHRS and CDR2 is YFSETQ in the germline V gene. This CDR3 spans 15 amino acids. The trim removed 0 bases at V and 4 bases at J, leaving 2 bases unmatched. Full variable domain (missing parts from reference TRBV5-1 and TRBJ2-5): KAGVTQTPRYLIKTRGQQVTLSCSPISGHRSVSWYQQTPGQGLQFLFEYFSETQRNKGNFPGRFSGRQFSNSRSEMNVSTLELGDSALYLCASSLGLAGPETQYFGPGTRLLVL.

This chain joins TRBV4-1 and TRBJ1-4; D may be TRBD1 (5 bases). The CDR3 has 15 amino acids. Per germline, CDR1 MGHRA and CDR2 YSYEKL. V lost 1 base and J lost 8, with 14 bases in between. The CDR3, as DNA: TGCGCCAGCAGCCAAGGAAACAGGAACAGCGAAAAACTGTTTTTT. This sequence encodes CASSQGNRNSEKLFF.

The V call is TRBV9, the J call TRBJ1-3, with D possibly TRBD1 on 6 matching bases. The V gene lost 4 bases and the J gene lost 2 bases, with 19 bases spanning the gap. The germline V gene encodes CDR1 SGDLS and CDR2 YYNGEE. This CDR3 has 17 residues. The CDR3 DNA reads TGTGCCAGCAGCCCAGAACTTTTACAGGGCCCTGGAAACACCATATATTTT. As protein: CASSPELLQGPGNTIYF. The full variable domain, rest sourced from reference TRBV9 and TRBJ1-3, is DSGVTQTPKHLITATGQRVTLRCSPRSGDLSVYWYQQSLDQGLQFLIQYYNGEERAKGNILERFSAQQFPDLHSELNLSSLELGDSALYFCASSPELLQGPGNTIYFGEGSWLTVV.

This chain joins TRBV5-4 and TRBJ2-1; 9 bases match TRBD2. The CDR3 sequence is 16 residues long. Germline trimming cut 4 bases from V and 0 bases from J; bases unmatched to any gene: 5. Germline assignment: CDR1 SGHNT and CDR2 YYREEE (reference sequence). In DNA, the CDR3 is TGTGCCAGCAGCCCGGGACTAGCAGCCTCCTACAATGAGCAGTTCTTC. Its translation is CASSPGLAASYNEQFF.

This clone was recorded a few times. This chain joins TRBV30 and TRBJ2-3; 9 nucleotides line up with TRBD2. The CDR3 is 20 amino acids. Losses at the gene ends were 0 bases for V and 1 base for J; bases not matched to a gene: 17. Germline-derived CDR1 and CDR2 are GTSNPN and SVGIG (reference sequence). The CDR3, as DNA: TGTGCCTGGAGTGTAGCGGGGGGAGTCTGGGGGCTTGGTGGCACAGATACGCAGTATTTT. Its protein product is CAWSVAGGVWGLGGTDTQYF.

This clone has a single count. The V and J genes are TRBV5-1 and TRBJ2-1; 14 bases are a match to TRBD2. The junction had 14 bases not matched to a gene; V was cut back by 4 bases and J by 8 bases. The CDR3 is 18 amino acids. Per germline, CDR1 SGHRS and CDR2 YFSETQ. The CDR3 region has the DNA TGCGCCAGCAGCCACTTGGGACTAGCGGGAGTCGGGTGGCATGAGCAGTTCTTC. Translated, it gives CASSHLGLAGVGWHEQFF.

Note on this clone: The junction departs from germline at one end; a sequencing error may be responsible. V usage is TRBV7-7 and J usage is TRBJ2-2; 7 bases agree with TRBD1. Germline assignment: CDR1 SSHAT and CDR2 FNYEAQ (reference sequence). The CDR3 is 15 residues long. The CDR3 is CASSSRTGMAGELFF. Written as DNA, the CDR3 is TGTGCTAGCAGCTCCAGGACAGGCATGGCCGGGGAGCTGTTTTTT.

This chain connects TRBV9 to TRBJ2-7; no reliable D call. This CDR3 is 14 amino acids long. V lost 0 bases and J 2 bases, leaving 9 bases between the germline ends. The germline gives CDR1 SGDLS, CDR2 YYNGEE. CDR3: CASSVGAIAYEQYF. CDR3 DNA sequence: TGTGCCAGCAGCGTAGGAGCGATAGCCTACGAGCAGTACTTC.

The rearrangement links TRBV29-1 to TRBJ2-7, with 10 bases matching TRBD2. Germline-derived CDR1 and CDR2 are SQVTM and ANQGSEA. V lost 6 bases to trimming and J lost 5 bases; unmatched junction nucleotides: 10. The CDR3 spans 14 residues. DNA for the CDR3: TGCAGCGTCCGACCTAGCGGGAGATCCCACGAGCAGTACTTC. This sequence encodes CSVRPSGRSHEQYF.

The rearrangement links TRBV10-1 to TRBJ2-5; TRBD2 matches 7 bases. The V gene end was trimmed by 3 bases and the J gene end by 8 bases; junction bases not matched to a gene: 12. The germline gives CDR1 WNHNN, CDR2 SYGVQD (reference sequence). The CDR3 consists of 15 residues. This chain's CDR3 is CASSESSGGKRTQYF. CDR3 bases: TGCGCCAGCAGTGAATCCTCGGGAGGCAAGAGAACCCAGTACTTC.

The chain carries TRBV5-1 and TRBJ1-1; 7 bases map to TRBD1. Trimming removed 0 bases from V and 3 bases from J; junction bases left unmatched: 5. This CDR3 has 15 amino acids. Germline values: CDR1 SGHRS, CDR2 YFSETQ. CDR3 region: CASSLDGGGYTEAFF. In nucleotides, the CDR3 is TGCGCCAGCAGCTTGGATGGAGGGGGCTACACTGAAGCTTTCTTT.

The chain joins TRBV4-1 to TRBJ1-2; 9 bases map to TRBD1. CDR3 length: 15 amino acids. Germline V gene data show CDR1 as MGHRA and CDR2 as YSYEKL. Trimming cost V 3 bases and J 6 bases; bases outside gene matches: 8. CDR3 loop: CASSQDEQGADGYTF. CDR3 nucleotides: TGCGCCAGCAGCCAGGATGAACAGGGGGCCGATGGCTACACCTTC.

The CDR3 sequence: CASSTGAKSNQPQHF. In nucleotides, the CDR3 is TGTGCCAGCAGTACAGGGGCGAAAAGCAATCAGCCCCAGCATTTT. V usage is TRBV2 and J usage is TRBJ1-5, with 7 bases that match TRBD1. Germline CDR1 and CDR2: SNHLY and FYNNEI. V gave up 5 bases and J gave up 1 base; unmatched junction bases: 5. The CDR3 is 15 residues long.

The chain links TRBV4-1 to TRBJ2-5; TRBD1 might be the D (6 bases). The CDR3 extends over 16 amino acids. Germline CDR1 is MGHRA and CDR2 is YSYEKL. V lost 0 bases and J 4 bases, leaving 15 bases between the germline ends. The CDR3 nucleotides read TGCGCCAGCAGCCAAGAAGGACCGACAGGCGGAGAGACCCAGTACTTC. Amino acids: CASSQEGPTGGETQYF.

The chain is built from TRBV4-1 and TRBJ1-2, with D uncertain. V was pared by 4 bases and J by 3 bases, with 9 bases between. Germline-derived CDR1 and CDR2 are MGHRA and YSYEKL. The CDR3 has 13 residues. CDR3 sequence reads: CASSPASYYGYTF. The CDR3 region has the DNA TGCGCCAGCAGCCCCGCTAGTTACTATGGCTACACCTTC.